The rows below give T cell receptor beta chains drawn from one sample of a study of CD8 T cells in Susac syndrome. TCRdb re-analysed the immunoSEQ multiplex PCR reads in MiXCR, keeping a single row per CDR3 protein. The data show about 180,000 distinct CDR3 sequences, with around 94% seen just once and 0.1% to 0.13% held by the top ten. The sample comprised CD4+ T cells from PBMCs. The receptors were sampled from a human donor with Susac syndrome. Each CDR3 is given with its conserved first and last residue. The D gene is left open where the match is weak. Clone size is stated in some rows and not others, as once, few, many or a class when expanded.

clone_size,j_call,v_call,d_call,cdr3_aa,cdr3_nt
NA,TRBJ2-1,TRBV7-2,TRBD2,CASSLGGGALILSGEQFF,TGTGCCAGCAGTTTGGGCGGGGGGGCCTTAATCCTCTCAGGAGAGCAGTTCTTC
NA,TRBJ1-2,TRBV19,NA,CASTAFGYGYTF,TGTGCCAGTACTGCGTTCGGCTATGGCTACACCTTC
NA,TRBJ2-1,TRBV5-1,TRBD2,CASSPSGGDYNEQFF,TGCGCCAGCAGCCCTAGCGGGGGAGATTACAATGAGCAGTTCTTC
NA,TRBJ1-2,TRBV25-1,TRBD1,CASSGLGTGFDGYTF,TGTGCCAGCAGTGGTCTCGGGACAGGGTTCGATGGCTACACCTTC
NA,TRBJ1-2,TRBV4-3,TRBD1,CASSQRTGGAGYTF,TGCGCCAGCAGCCAAAGAACAGGGGGCGCGGGCTACACCTTC
NA,TRBJ2-3,TRBV6-2/TRBV6-3,NA,CASLGATDTQYF,TGTGCCAGCTTGGGGGCCACAGATACGCAGTATTTT
once,TRBJ1-2,TRBV5-5,TRBD1,CASSLTGDDYYGYTF,TGTGCCAGCAGTTTGACAGGGGATGATTACTATGGCTACACCTTC
few,TRBJ2-7,TRBV14,TRBD1,CASSRGQAYEQYF,TGTGCCAGCAGCCGCGGACAGGCCTACGAGCAGTACTTC
NA,TRBJ1-1,TRBV19,NA,CASSMGWSEAFF,TGTGCCAGTAGTATGGGGTGGAGTGAAGCTTTCTTT
few,TRBJ1-6,TRBV7-8,NA,CASSLVRDSPLHF,TGTGCCAGCAGCTTAGTCCGAGATTCACCCCTCCACTTT
NA,TRBJ1-1,TRBV2,NA,CASSLDMNTEAFF,TGTGCCAGCAGTCTGGACATGAACACTGAAGCTTTCTTT
NA,TRBJ2-2,TRBV5-4,TRBD1,CASSDRGRTGELFF,TGTGCCAGCAGCGACAGGGGAAGGACCGGGGAGCTGTTTTTT
once,TRBJ2-7,TRBV6-5,NA,CASSYQGLGYEQYF,TGTGCCAGCAGTTACCAGGGTTTGGGCTACGAGCAGTACTTC
NA,TRBJ2-3,TRBV6-2/TRBV6-3,NA,CASSPRDSTDTQYF,TGTGCCAGCAGCCCAAGGGACAGCACAGATACGCAGTATTTT